The source of this TCR beta chain is a study of T cell repertoires in cytomegalovirus infection. This clonotype was seen at least ten times. There are 15 residues in the CDR3. V lost 2 bases and J 1 base, leaving 11 bases between the germline ends. Germline loops: CDR1 SGHVS, CDR2 FNYEAQ. TCRdb reanalysed the reads using MiXCR and keeps one entry per CDR3 protein. The table includes almost 550,000 distinct CDR3 sequences, more than 15% detected once. This sequence originates from a human donor in good health (CMV status not recorded). Some clones in this sample may be carry-over from other donors' samples. The sequencing input was CD8+ T cells from PBMCs. V usage is TRBV7-6 and J usage is TRBJ2-5; D not resolved. DNA of the CDR3: TGTGCCAGCAGCTTATTAACCTTCTCCCAAGAGACCCAGTACTTC. Its translation is CASSLLTFSQETQYF.